The entry that follows covers one TCR beta chain sequence. Its antigen is as yet unknown. One end of the junction is discordant with germline, which a read error may explain. The data derive from a study of blood T cells in healthy people across ages. Study observations and caveats: Estimates based on one million T cells were treated as lower bounds.

Each donor was a healthy Caucasian individual from Russia, aged about 6 to 95. Next came a second PCR, run for about 6 to 11 cycles, which used a sample-barcoded 5' primer along with a J-beta primer mix. Each cDNA molecule was tagged by a template-switch adaptor that had 12 random nucleotides. TCRdb re-called the 5' RACE reads with MiXCR, one entry per CDR3 protein. The table has 700,000 to 950,000 distinct CDR3 sequences, roughly 41% seen once. The germline V gene encodes CDR1 MNHEY and CDR2 SVGAGI. This CDR3 contains 15 residues. The TCR was taken from a woman in her sixties or seventies in good health. Sequenced sample: blood. This sequence joins TRBV6-5 and TRBJ2-4; D is unresolved. The chain's CDR3 is CTSSYMGVAKNIQYF. DNA of the CDR3: TGTACCAGCAGTTACATGGGTGTAGCCAAAAACATTCAGTACTTC.